This TCR beta chain was found in a study of T cell responses to AZD1222 COVID-19 vaccine. Study outcomes and limitations: Regions 160-218 and 743-854 held dominance among vaccine-associated CD4 TCRs, which spanned spike.

The CDR3 consists of 14 residues. V dropped 2 bases and J dropped 8 bases, with 15 bases sitting between them. Germline V gene lookup returns CDR1 LGHDT and CDR2 YNNKEL (reference sequence). Method: immunoSEQ multiplex PCR; TCRdb's copy keeps in-frame clones and lacks some. Of 150,000 to 200,000 clones listed, around 90% are singletons. Regarding this clone: Its antigen is unknown.

This receptor was identified in an adult who received the AZD1222 COVID-19 vaccine. This chain joins TRBV3-1 (or the pseudogene TRBV3-2) and TRBJ1-2, with no clear D. Sequenced here: peripheral blood, sampled 28 days after the second AZD1222 dose. CDR3 sequence reads: CASSQTGRREGYTF. CDR3 nucleotide sequence: TGTGCCAGCAGCCAAACTGGACGGAGGGAGGGCTACACCTTC.